In its sample, the clone carrying this T cell receptor (beta chain) was seen many times. These data originate in a study of T cells after yellow fever vaccination. This CDR3 has 15 residues. Germline CDR1 MNHEY, CDR2 SMNVEV (reference sequence). The germline V and J ends were trimmed by 3 bases and 0 bases, with 10 bases remaining between them. Making TCR cDNA involved 5'RACE template switching, which added UMIs and a universal primer site. Via MiXCR, TCRdb re-called the 5' RACE reads, giving one row per CDR3 protein. The table records 250,000 or so distinct CDR3 sequences, roughly 6.8% of them present only once.

Specimen: CD4+ T cells sorted from PBMCs, collected on the day of the yellow fever booster vaccination. The J gene is TRBJ2-3, the V gene TRBV27; the D is unclear. The clonotype comes from a man younger than 45 who received the YFV17D yellow fever vaccine. CDR3 DNA sequence: TGTGCCAGCAGTTTGAAGGGCTCTAGCACAGATACGCAGTATTTT. It encodes CASSLKGSSTDTQYF.